The 16 T cell receptor beta chains below were found in one sample sequenced in a study of cytomegalovirus exposure and HLA in healthy donors. The PCR had 60 Vbeta and 13 Jbeta primers. Assay: immunoSEQ multiplex PCR; the TCRdb copy retains only in-frame clones and omits some. This repertoire shows fewer than 120,000 clones, more than 65% found once; its top ten account for around 5.9%. Sequences were obtained from PBMCs. Receptors originate from a young man in good health and CMV-seropositive.

The gene calls are TRBV4-2 and TRBJ1-1, with a possible D match to TRBD1 (6 bases). V was pared by 4 bases and J by 4 bases, with 13 bases between. The CDR3 runs to 14 residues. Germline loops: CDR1 LGHNA, CDR2 YNFKEQ. The CDR3 DNA reads as TGTGCCAGCAGCCGCAGGGCAGGGGTCACTGAAGCTTTCTTT. Amino acid sequence: CASSRRAGVTEAFF.

The rearrangement links TRBV19 to TRBJ2-1, with 9 nucleotides matching TRBD1. CDR1 and CDR2 from the germline V gene are LNHDA and SQIVND (reference sequence). CDR3 length: 14 amino acids. Germline trimming cut 7 bases from V and 4 bases from J; bases unmatched to any gene: 5. In DNA form, the CDR3 reads TGTGCCAGTAATCCGGGACAGGGATACAATGAGCAGTTCTTC. This sequence encodes CASNPGQGYNEQFF.

This chain links TRBV7-9 with TRBJ1-2; no definite D call. V was pared by 0 bases and J by 2 bases, with 7 bases between. Germline V gene lookup returns CDR1 SEHNR and CDR2 FQNEAQ (reference sequence). CDR3 length: 14 amino acids. CDR3 sequence (DNA): TGTGCCAGCAGCTTAGCAGCTGAGAACTATGGCTACACCTTC. Protein sequence: CASSLAAENYGYTF. The full variable domain, in which reference TRBV7-9 and TRBJ1-2 provide the parts outside the CDR3, is DTGVSQNPRHKITKRGQNVTFRCDPISEHNRLYWYRQTLGQGPEFLTYFQNEAQLEKSRLLSDRFSAERPKGSFSTLEIQRTEQGDSAMYLCASSLAAENYGYTFGSGTRLTVV.

This clone was counted between two and nine times. The chain is built from TRBV6-1 and TRBJ1-4, with D possibly TRBD1 on 5 matching bases. Germline lookup yields CDR1 MNHNS and CDR2 SASEGT. This CDR3 is 15 amino acids long. The ends were cut back, 0 bases at V and 10 bases at J, with 15 bases in the middle. The CDR3 here is CASSEALGQRGKLFF. CDR3 nucleotides: TGTGCCAGCAGTGAAGCGCTTGGACAACGCGGAAAACTGTTTTTT.

This clone showed up just once. The chain joins TRBV5-1 to TRBJ2-7; 9 bases are shared with TRBD1. Germline CDR1 reads SGHRS; CDR2 reads YFSETQ. This CDR3 comprises 14 residues. J lost 5 bases, V lost 0 bases, and 3 bases had no gene match. The chain's CDR3 is CASSLDRGLDEQYF. CDR3 nucleotides: TGCGCCAGCAGCTTGGACAGGGGGCTCGACGAGCAGTACTTC.

This clone was detected only once. The chain links TRBV20-1 to TRBJ1-2, with 7 bases fitting TRBD1. CDR3 length equals 11 residues. Germline CDR1 reads DFQATT; CDR2 reads SNEGSKA (reference sequence). V trimming: 7 bases; J trimming: 6 bases; junction bases outside the gene matches: 5. CDR3 nucleotides: TGCAGTGGACAGGGAGGCAATGGCTACACCTTC. Encoded protein: CSGQGGNGYTF.

This chain joins TRBV7-2 and TRBJ1-5; 9 nucleotides agree with TRBD1. V trimming: 3 bases; J trimming: 5 bases; junction bases outside the gene matches: 2. CDR1 and CDR2 from the germline V gene are SGHTA and FQGNSA. This CDR3 is 14 amino acids long. CDR3 DNA sequence: TGTGCCAGCAGCTTGGGACAGGGTTATCAGCCCCAGCATTTT. Residues: CASSLGQGYQPQHF.

The chain uses TRBV11-3 and TRBJ1-2, with a possible D match to TRBD1 (5 bases). Trimming pared 0 bases from V and 2 bases from J, leaving 10 bases between. Germline V gene sequence: CDR1 SGHNT, CDR2 YENEEA. The CDR3 is made up of 15 amino acids. This CDR3 reads CASSLDPGDNYGYTF. CDR3 in DNA: TGTGCCAGCAGCTTAGATCCGGGGGACAACTATGGCTACACCTTC.

This clone was found once. The chain uses TRBV4-1 and TRBJ2-7; D possibly corresponds to TRBD1 (5 bases). The V gene's germline CDR1 is MGHRA and CDR2 YSYEKL. The V end lost 1 base, the J end lost 0 bases, and 10 bases lay between the germline ends. The CDR3 loop spans 15 amino acids. The CDR3 DNA reads as TGCGCCAGCAGCCAAGGACCCGACAGCTCCTACGAGCAGTACTTC. It codes for CASSQGPDSSYEQYF.

The chain joins TRBV19 to TRBJ1-2, with 8 bases fitting TRBD1. With 5 bases clipped from V and 4 bases from J, the junction kept 12 bases outside the gene matches. This CDR3 is built from 16 residues. From germline, CDR1 is LNHDA and CDR2 SQIVND (reference sequence). CDR3 residues: CASSLVADRDPYGYTF. CDR3 DNA: TGTGCCAGTAGTTTAGTCGCGGACAGGGACCCCTATGGCTACACCTTC.

V gene TRBV4-2 combines with J gene TRBJ2-7; 7 nucleotides agree with TRBD2. CDR1 and CDR2 (germline): LGHNA, YNFKEQ. The CDR3 spans 15 residues. After removal of 4 bases from V and 2 bases from J, the junction contained 8 bases not matched to a gene. The CDR3: CASSLDVGGTYEQYF. CDR3 DNA: TGTGCCAGCAGCCTGGATGTGGGGGGGACCTACGAGCAGTACTTC.

The chain joins TRBV18 to TRBJ2-1, with 10 bases identical to TRBD2. V was pared by 0 bases and J by 3 bases, with 5 bases of the junction left unmatched. The CDR3 runs to 17 residues. Germline V gene data show CDR1 as KGHSH and CDR2 as LQKENI. The CDR3 protein is CASSPPGSGGGYNEQFF. The CDR3 DNA follows: TGTGCCAGCTCACCACCTGGCAGCGGGGGGGGCTACAATGAGCAGTTCTTC. The complete variable domain, with remaining parts taken from reference TRBV18 and TRBJ2-1, reads NAGVMQNPRHLVRRRGQEARLRCSPMKGHSHVYWYRQLPEEGLKFMVYLQKENIIDESGMPKERFSAEFPKEGPSILRIQQVVRGDSAAYFCASSPPGSGGGYNEQFFGPGTRLTVL.

V is TRBV6-5 and J is TRBJ2-3; 9 bases match TRBD2. The CDR3 sequence is 13 residues long. Per the germline V gene, CDR1 is MNHEY and CDR2 is SVGAGI. The V and J ends lost 5 bases and 5 bases, in that order; junction bases with no gene match: 2. The CDR3 reads CASSPLAGDTQYF. The CDR3 region has the DNA TGTGCCAGCAGTCCACTAGCGGGAGATACGCAGTATTTT.

The rearrangement joins TRBV27 to TRBJ1-1; weak D call: TRBD1 (6 bases). CDR3 length: 17 amino acids. Trimming took off 6 bases at V and 6 bases at J, with 26 bases between the two ends. Germline-derived CDR1 and CDR2 are MNHEY and SMNVEV (reference sequence). The CDR3 protein is CASSPPLGGQGYPEAFF. Here the CDR3 DNA reads TGTGCCAGCAGCCCTCCTCTGGGGGGGCAGGGTTATCCTGAAGCTTTCTTT.

In nucleotides, the CDR3 is TGTGCCAGCAGTTACTCGCAGACAGGGTCGGGCTATGGCTACACCTTC. Translation: CASSYSQTGSGYGYTF. The chain has TRBV6-5 and TRBJ1-2; 7 positions match TRBD1. Germline V gene lookup returns CDR1 MNHEY and CDR2 SVGAGI. The CDR3 consists of 16 residues. V shed 0 bases, J shed 4 bases, and the junction held 8 bases outside the gene matches.

This clone was seen only a few times. The chain recombines TRBV19 with TRBJ1-2, with a tentative D call TRBD1 (6 bases). Trimming left V 5 bases short and J 1 base short, with 14 bases between. This CDR3 is built from 15 residues. CDR1 and CDR2 (germline): LNHDA, SQIVND (reference sequence). This CDR3 reads CASSARQVLNYGYTF. Here the CDR3 DNA reads TGTGCCAGTAGTGCCCGACAGGTCCTTAACTATGGCTACACCTTC. The whole variable domain, remainder taken from reference TRBV19 and TRBJ1-2, is DGGITQSPKYLFRKEGQNVTLSCEQNLNHDAMYWYRQDPGQGLRLIYYSQIVNDFQKGDIAEGYSVSREKKESFPLTVTSAQKNPTAFYLCASSARQVLNYGYTFGSGTRLTVV.